One and the same sample provided the 10 T cell receptor beta chains below, sequenced in a study of memory CD4+ T cells and cytomegalovirus serostatus. Method: immunoSEQ multiplex PCR; TCRdb's copy keeps in-frame clones and lacks some. Found here are over 50,000 clones, around 76% of them singletons; the top ten hold about 1.5%. The sort gate was single viable CD3+CD4+CD8-CD45RO+ cells for memory CD4+ T cells. Sequenced sample: memory CD4+ T cells from blood. The source is an adult in good health and CMV-seronegative.

This clone was observed once. V usage is TRBV2 and J usage is TRBJ1-1; 9 nucleotides line up with TRBD1. This CDR3 contains 15 residues. Germline V CDR1 and CDR2: SNHLY, FYNNEI. J was trimmed by 5 bases and V by 5 bases; bases with no gene match: 9. The CDR3 spells CASSSQGADRTEAFF. The CDR3 DNA sequence: TGTGCCAGCAGTTCACAGGGGGCGGATAGGACTGAAGCTTTCTTT.

J is TRBJ1-2 and V is TRBV4-2; D uncertain. This CDR3 has 15 residues. CDR1 LGHNA and CDR2 YNFKEQ come from the germline V gene. The V end lost 0 bases, the J end lost 5 bases, and 13 bases lay between the germline ends. The CDR3 sequence is CASSQEMAKGYGYTF. CDR3 nucleotide sequence: TGTGCCAGCAGCCAAGAGATGGCTAAAGGATATGGCTACACCTTC.

This rearrangement joins TRBV11-3 to TRBJ2-1; 12 positions match TRBD2. The CDR3 has 17 amino acids. V dropped 5 bases and J dropped 2; count of bases not matched to a gene: 7. CDR1 and CDR2 (germline): SGHNT, YENEEA. The CDR3 DNA follows: TGTGCCAGCAGCCCGCGACTAGCGGGAGAACCCTACAATGAGCAGTTCTTC. It is translated as CASSPRLAGEPYNEQFF.

The chain joins TRBV20-1 to TRBJ2-7; D gene unclear. From germline, CDR1 is DFQATT and CDR2 SNEGSKA (reference sequence). This CDR3 spans 11 amino acids. V lost 2 bases to trimming and J lost 5 bases, with 7 bases between them. The CDR3 protein is CSARTGDEQYF. The CDR3 DNA reads TGCAGTGCTAGAACTGGTGACGAGCAGTACTTC.

The genes are TRBV9 and TRBJ1-3; D is undetermined. The CDR3 runs to 14 residues. The ends were cut back, 6 bases at V and 2 bases at J, with 12 bases in the middle. From germline, CDR1 is SGDLS and CDR2 YYNGEE. The CDR3 bases are TGTGCCAGCACCTATCCTGGGGCTGGAAACACCATATATTTT. It specifies CASTYPGAGNTIYF.

V usage is TRBV2 and J usage is TRBJ2-4, with D possibly being TRBD1 or TRBD2 (6 bases each). CDR1 SNHLY and CDR2 FYNNEI come from the germline V gene. The CDR3 length is 15 residues. V was trimmed by 0 bases and J by 3 bases, leaving 9 bases between them. The CDR3 is CASSEAGGGKNIQYF. CDR3 coding DNA: TGTGCCAGCAGTGAAGCTGGAGGGGGCAAAAACATTCAGTACTTC.

The chain recombines TRBV18 with TRBJ2-1; unclear D gene. Germline V gives CDR1 KGHSH, CDR2 LQKENI. V shed 6 bases and J shed 1 base, with 19 bases lying between them. The CDR3 has 17 residues. The CDR3 loop reads CASSRITSAVSYNEQFF. CDR3 coding DNA: TGTGCCAGCTCCCGTATTACCAGCGCCGTATCCTACAATGAGCAGTTCTTC.

The genes are TRBV11-2 and TRBJ2-5; possibly TRBD1 for D (6 bases). This CDR3 has 14 amino acids. CDR1 and CDR2 from the germline V gene are SGHAT and FQNNGV. The germline V and J ends were trimmed by 3 bases and 1 base, with 9 bases remaining between them. CDR3 residues: CASSLQTGQETQYF. The CDR3, as DNA: TGTGCCAGCAGCTTGCAGACAGGCCAAGAGACCCAGTACTTC.

The genes are TRBV10-2 and TRBJ1-5, with unresolved D. The CDR3 is made up of 14 amino acids. Trimming shortened V by 5 bases and J by 1 base, and 9 bases separated the two germline ends. Germline CDR1 and CDR2: WSHSY and SAAADI. Written as DNA, the CDR3 is TGCGCCAGCAGTCCTTTGGCCAGCAATCAGCCCCAGCATTTT. Translation gives CASSPLASNQPQHF.

The chain recombines TRBV2 with TRBJ1-4; D is possibly TRBD1 (5 bases). From germline, CDR1 is SNHLY and CDR2 FYNNEI. There are 13 residues in the CDR3. V was shortened by 6 bases and J by 5 bases, with 10 bases between the two germline ends. In nucleotides, the CDR3 is TGTGCCAGCAGGACAGCCCGGAATGAAAAACTGTTTTTT. It specifies CASRTARNEKLFF.